What follows are 14 T cell receptor beta chains derived from one specimen sequenced in a study of identical twins. Using its own MiXCR run on the 5' RACE reads, TCRdb lists one record per CDR3 protein. The top ten clones hold approximately 0.5% of a sample with 500,000 to 650,000 distinct CDR3 sequences, under 25% of them seen once. This same sample was also part of a study on yellow fever vaccine responses in identical twins.

What was sequenced was CD4+ T cells sorted from blood. These receptors were obtained from a woman aged 18 to 35 in good health.

V usage is TRBV5-1 and J usage is TRBJ2-3; D unresolved. Germline V gene data show CDR1 as SGHRS and CDR2 as YFSETQ. Trimming stripped 0 bases from V and 0 bases from J, with 11 bases between. The CDR3 is 16 residues long. Here the CDR3 DNA reads TGCGCCAGCAGCTTGGGAATCATTGCTAGCACAGATACGCAGTATTTT. This encodes CASSLGIIASTDTQYF.

The genes are TRBV20-1 and TRBJ2-1; D not certain. The germline V and J ends were trimmed by 3 bases and 9 bases, with 12 bases remaining between them. From germline, CDR1 is DFQATT and CDR2 SNEGSKA (reference sequence). The CDR3 runs 12 residues. CDR3 DNA: TGCAGTGCTAGGTCCAGGTCGTTTGAGCAGTTCTTC. Translated: CSARSRSFEQFF.

The chain has TRBV6-1 and TRBJ2-3; D unclear. Germline V gene lookup returns CDR1 MNHNS and CDR2 SASEGT. Trimming took 7 bases from V and 3 from J, leaving 14 bases between them. The CDR3 is made up of 14 amino acids. Written as DNA, the CDR3 is TGTGCCAGCAAGCCGACTGGCACAACAGATACGCAGTATTTT. Amino acids: CASKPTGTTDTQYF.

This clonotype was detected only a few times. The chain is built from TRBV4-1 and TRBJ2-7; 13 bases are a match to TRBD2. This CDR3 has 15 residues. V lost 4 bases and J lost 3; bases outside the gene matches: 3. The germline CDR1 and CDR2 sequences are MGHRA and YSYEKL. This CDR3 reads CASSPGTSGIYEQYV. In nucleotides, the CDR3 is TGCGCCAGCAGCCCCGGGACTAGCGGGATCTACGAGCAGTACGTC.

This clonotype was picked up a small number of times. The genes are TRBV10-3 and TRBJ1-1, with D perhaps matching TRBD1 (5 bases). V lost 6 bases, J lost 6 bases, and 11 bases lay in between. There are 12 residues in the CDR3. Germline V CDR1 and CDR2: ENHRY, SYGVKD. The DNA of the CDR3 is TGTGCCATCAGCCAGGGAATTCCTGAAGCTTTCTTT. This encodes CAISQGIPEAFF.

This clonotype was picked up a small number of times. The chain couples TRBV6-1 to TRBJ2-3, with D tentatively TRBD2 (5 bases). V was cut by 6 bases and J by 0 bases, with 10 bases left in between. The CDR3 loop spans 14 amino acids. Germline CDR1 reads MNHNS; CDR2 reads SASEGT. CDR3 in DNA: TGTGCCAGCAGAAGACCGGGGAGCACAGATACGCAGTATTTT. Amino acids: CASRRPGSTDTQYF.

A few counts support this clonotype. This chain connects TRBV27 to TRBJ1-1, with a weak D call TRBD1 (5 bases). Germline V lookup: CDR1 MNHEY, CDR2 SMNVEV (reference sequence). The CDR3 runs to 14 residues. Between the trimmed V and J ends, which lost 5 bases and 5 bases, there was a span of 15 bases. The CDR3 sequence is CASSAGPGWTEAFF. The CDR3 coding sequence is TGTGCCAGCAGTGCGGGGCCAGGGTGGACTGAAGCTTTCTTT.

This clonotype has a handful of counts. This chain uses TRBV27 with TRBJ2-5, with 10 bases fitting TRBD1. The CDR3 is 15 amino acids. From germline, CDR1 is MNHEY and CDR2 SMNVEV (reference sequence). Trimming removed 1 base from V and 5 bases from J; junction bases left unmatched: 4. This CDR3 is CASSLLTGGWETQYF. The CDR3 coding sequence is TGTGCCAGCAGTTTATTGACAGGGGGCTGGGAGACCCAGTACTTC.

This sequence joins TRBV27 and TRBJ2-1; D might be TRBD1 or TRBD2, each matching 5 bases. The CDR3 is 15 residues long. CDR1 and CDR2 from the germline V gene are MNHEY and SMNVEV (reference sequence). Trimming removed 7 bases at V and 8 bases at J, with 21 bases between. CDR3 in amino acids: CASTPLGTVGDEQFF. Here the CDR3 DNA reads TGTGCCAGCACCCCTCTGGGGACCGTTGGGGATGAGCAGTTCTTC.

This clonotype was found a few times. The chain combines TRBV5-1 with TRBJ1-1; D is unclear. The V and J ends lost 0 bases and 1 base respectively, with 7 bases between them. This CDR3 has 14 amino acids. Germline values: CDR1 SGHRS, CDR2 YFSETQ. Here the CDR3 reads CASSLGDGNTEAFF. The CDR3 nucleotides read TGCGCCAGCAGCTTGGGTGACGGGAACACTGAAGCTTTCTTT.

V gene TRBV10-2 combines with J gene TRBJ2-7; 8 positions agree with TRBD1. CDR1 WSHSY and CDR2 SAAADI come from the germline V gene. The CDR3 consists of 18 residues. J gave up 0 bases and V 6 bases, and 16 bases lay outside the gene matches. The CDR3 DNA reads TGCGCCAGCAGGTTATTGGACAGGGAACCTCTTAGCTCCTACGAGCAGTACTTC. Its translation is CASRLLDREPLSSYEQYF.

This clonotype was seen at least ten times. The chain employs TRBV5-1 and TRBJ1-1; 8 nucleotides line up with TRBD1. Germline loops: CDR1 SGHRS, CDR2 YFSETQ. This CDR3 has 14 residues. V trimming: 5 bases; J trimming: 4 bases; junction bases outside the gene matches: 7. DNA for the CDR3: TGCGCCAGCAGACCTCAGGGGGCGCCCACTGAAGCTTTCTTT. Amino acids: CASRPQGAPTEAFF.

This clonotype appeared a few times. The rearrangement uses TRBV10-3 and TRBJ2-3; D is ambiguous. The germline V gene has CDR1 ENHRY and CDR2 SYGVKD. The V end lost 3 bases, the J end lost 0 bases, and 10 bases lay between the germline ends. CDR3 size: 15 residues. CDR3 sequence (DNA): TGTGCCATCAGTGATGGGAAACCTAGCACAGATACGCAGTATTTT. Protein: CAISDGKPSTDTQYF.

The chain employs TRBV25-1 and TRBJ2-7; 9 bases are a match to TRBD1. In germline, CDR1 is MGHDK, CDR2 SYGVNS. Germline trimming cut 1 base from V and 4 bases from J; bases unmatched to any gene: 8. The CDR3 length is 16 residues. For the CDR3, the DNA is TGTGCCAGCAGTGAATCCCTGACAGGGGGGACATACGAGCAGTACTTC. Protein product: CASSESLTGGTYEQYF.